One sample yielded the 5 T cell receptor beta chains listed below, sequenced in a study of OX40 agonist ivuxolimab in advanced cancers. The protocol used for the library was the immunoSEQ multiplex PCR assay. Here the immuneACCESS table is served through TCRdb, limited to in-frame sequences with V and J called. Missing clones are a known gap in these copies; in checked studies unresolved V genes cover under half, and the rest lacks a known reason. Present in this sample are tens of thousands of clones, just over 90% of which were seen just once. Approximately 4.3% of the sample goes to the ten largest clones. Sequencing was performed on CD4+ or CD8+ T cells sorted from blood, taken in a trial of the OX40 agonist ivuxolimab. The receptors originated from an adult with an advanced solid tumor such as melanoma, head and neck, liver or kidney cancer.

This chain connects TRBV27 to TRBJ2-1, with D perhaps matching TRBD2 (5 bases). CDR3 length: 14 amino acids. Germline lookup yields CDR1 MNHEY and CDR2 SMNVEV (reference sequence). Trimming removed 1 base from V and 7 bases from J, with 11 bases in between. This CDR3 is CASSLLGQRNEQFF. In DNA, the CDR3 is TGTGCCAGCAGTTTATTAGGGCAGCGGAATGAGCAGTTCTTC.

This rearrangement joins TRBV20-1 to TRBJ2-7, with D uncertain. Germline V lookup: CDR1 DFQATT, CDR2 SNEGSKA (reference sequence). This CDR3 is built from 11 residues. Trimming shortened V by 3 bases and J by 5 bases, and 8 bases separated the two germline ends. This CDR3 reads CSASALNEQYF. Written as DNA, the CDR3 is TGCAGTGCTAGTGCCCTCAACGAGCAGTACTTC.

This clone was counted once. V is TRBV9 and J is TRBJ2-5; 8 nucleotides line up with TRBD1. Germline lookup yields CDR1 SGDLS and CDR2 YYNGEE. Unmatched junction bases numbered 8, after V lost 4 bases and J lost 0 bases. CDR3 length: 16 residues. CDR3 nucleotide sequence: TGTGCCAGCAGCACCGGGACAGGCTTGTACCAAGAGACCCAGTACTTC. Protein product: CASSTGTGLYQETQYF.

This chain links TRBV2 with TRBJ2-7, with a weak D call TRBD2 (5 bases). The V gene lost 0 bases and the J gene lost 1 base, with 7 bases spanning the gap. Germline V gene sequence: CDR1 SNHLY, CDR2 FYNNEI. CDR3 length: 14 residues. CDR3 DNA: TGTGCCAGCAGTGAAGCGCGGGTATCCTACGAGCAGTACTTC. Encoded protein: CASSEARVSYEQYF.

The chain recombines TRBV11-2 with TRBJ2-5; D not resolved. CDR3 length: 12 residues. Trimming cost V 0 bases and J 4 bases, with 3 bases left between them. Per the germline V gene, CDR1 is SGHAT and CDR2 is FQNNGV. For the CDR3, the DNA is TGTGCCAGCAGCTTAGACTTAGAGACCCAGTACTTC. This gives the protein CASSLDLETQYF.